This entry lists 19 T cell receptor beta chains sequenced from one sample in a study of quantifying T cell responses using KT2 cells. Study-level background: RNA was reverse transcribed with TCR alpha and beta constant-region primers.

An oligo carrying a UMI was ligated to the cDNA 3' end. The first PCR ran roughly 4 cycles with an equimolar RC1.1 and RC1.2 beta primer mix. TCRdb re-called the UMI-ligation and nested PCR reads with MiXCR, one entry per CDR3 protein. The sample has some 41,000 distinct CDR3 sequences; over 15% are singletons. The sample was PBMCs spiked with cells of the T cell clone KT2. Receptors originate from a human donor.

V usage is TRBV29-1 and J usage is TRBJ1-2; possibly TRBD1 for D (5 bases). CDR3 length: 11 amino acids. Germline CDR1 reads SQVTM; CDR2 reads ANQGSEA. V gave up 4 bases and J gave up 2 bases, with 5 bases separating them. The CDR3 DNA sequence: TGCAGCGTTGGACAGAACTATGGCTACACCTTC. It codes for CSVGQNYGYTF.

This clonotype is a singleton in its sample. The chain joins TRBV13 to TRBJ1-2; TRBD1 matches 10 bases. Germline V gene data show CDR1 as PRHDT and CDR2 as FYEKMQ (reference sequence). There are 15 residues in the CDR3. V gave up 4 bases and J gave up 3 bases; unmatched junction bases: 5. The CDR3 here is CASSSGTGADYGYTF. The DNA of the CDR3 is TGTGCCAGCAGCTCTGGGACAGGGGCTGACTATGGCTACACCTTC. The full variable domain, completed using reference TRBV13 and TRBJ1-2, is AAGVIQSPRHLIKEKRETATLKCYPIPRHDTVYWYQQGPGQDPQFLISFYEKMQSDKGSIPDRFSAQQFSDYHSELNMSSLELGDSALYFCASSSGTGADYGYTFGSGTRLTVV.

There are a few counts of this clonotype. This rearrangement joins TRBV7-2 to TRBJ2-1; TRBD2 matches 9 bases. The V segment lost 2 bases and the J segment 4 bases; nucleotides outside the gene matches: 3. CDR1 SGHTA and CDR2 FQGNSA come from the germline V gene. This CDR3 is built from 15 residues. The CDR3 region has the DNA TGTGCCAGCAGCTTACTAGCGGGGACTTACAATGAGCAGTTCTTC. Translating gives CASSLLAGTYNEQFF.

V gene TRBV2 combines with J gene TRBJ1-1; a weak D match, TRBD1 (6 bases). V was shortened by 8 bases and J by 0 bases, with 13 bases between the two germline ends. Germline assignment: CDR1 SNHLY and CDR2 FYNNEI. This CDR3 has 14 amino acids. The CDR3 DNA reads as TGTGCCAGCTCCAACAGGGACATGAACACTGAAGCTTTCTTT. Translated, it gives CASSNRDMNTEAFF. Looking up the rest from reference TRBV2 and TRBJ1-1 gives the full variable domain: EPEVTQTPSHQVTQMGQEVILRCVPISNHLYFYWYRQILGQKVEFLVSFYNNEISEKSEIFDDQFSVERPDGSNFTLKIRSTKLEDSAMYFCASSNRDMNTEAFFGQGTRLTVV.

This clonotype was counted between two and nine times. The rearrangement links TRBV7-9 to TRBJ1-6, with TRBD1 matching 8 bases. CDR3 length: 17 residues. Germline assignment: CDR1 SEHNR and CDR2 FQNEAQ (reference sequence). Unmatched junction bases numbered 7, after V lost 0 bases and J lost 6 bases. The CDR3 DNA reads TGTGCCAGCAGCTTAGCGGGGACAGGTCTCTCTAATTCACCCCTCCACTTT. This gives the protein CASSLAGTGLSNSPLHF.

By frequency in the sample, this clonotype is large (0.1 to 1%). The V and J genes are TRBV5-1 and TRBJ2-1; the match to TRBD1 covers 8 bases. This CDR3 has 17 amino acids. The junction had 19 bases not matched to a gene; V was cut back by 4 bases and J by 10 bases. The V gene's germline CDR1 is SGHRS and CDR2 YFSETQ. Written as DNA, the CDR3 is TGCGCCAGCAGCCTACAACCCCAGGGGGCTCCAAGCTGGGAGCAGTTCTTC. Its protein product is CASSLQPQGAPSWEQFF.

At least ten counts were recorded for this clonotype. The CDR3 DNA sequence: TGCGCCAGCAGCCCGAGCGGTTATAGCACAGATACGCAGTATTTT. This encodes CASSPSGYSTDTQYF. The rearrangement joins TRBV4-1 to TRBJ2-3; tentative D call: TRBD2 (5 bases). CDR1 MGHRA and CDR2 YSYEKL come from the germline V gene. Trimming stripped 4 bases from V and 0 bases from J, with 11 bases between. This CDR3 has 15 amino acids.

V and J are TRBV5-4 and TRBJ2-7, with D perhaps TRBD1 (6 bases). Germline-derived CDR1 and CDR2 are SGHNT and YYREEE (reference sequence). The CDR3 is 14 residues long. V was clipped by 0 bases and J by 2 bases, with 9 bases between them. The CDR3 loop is CASSLAGTTYEQYF. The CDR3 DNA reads TGTGCCAGCAGCTTGGCCGGGACAACCTACGAGCAGTACTTC.

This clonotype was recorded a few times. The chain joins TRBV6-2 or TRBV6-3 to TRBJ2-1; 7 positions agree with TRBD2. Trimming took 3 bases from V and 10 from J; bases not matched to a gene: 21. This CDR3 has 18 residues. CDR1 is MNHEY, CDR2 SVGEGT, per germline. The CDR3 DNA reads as TGTGCCAGCAGTTATTCCATAGTAAGGGAGGGCCCGTCGGGGGAGCAGTTCTTC. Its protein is CASSYSIVREGPSGEQFF.

For the CDR3, the DNA is TGTGCCAGCAGCTTAAATACAGGGGGCTTAAGCAATCAGCCCCAGCATTTT. This gives the protein CASSLNTGGLSNQPQHF. The genes are TRBV7-2 and TRBJ1-5, with 9 bases matching TRBD1. Per the germline V gene, CDR1 is SGHTA and CDR2 is FQGNSA. The J segment lost 1 base and the V segment lost 2 bases, leaving 6 bases of the junction unmatched. CDR3 length: 17 amino acids.

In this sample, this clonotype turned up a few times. The CDR3 here is CASSLGQGARGYYGYTF. CDR3 DNA sequence: TGCGCCAGCAGCTTAGGACAGGGGGCGCGGGGATACTATGGCTACACCTTC. The genes are TRBV5-1 and TRBJ1-2; 11 bases map to TRBD1. The CDR3 has 17 amino acids. The germline gives CDR1 SGHRS, CDR2 YFSETQ. Trimming cost V 2 bases and J 3 bases; bases outside gene matches: 9.

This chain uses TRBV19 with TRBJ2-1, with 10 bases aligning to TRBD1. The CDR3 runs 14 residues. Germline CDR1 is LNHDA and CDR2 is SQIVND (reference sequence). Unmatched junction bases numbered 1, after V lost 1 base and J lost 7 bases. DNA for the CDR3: TGTGCCAGTAGTATAGGGACAGGGGGGAATGAGCAGTTCTTC. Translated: CASSIGTGGNEQFF.

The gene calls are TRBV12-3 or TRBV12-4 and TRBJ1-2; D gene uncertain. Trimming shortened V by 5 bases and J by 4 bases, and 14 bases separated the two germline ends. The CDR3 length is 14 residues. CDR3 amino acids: CASSRGRPLYGYTF. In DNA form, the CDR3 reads TGTGCCAGCAGTCGAGGACGACCCCTCTATGGCTACACCTTC.

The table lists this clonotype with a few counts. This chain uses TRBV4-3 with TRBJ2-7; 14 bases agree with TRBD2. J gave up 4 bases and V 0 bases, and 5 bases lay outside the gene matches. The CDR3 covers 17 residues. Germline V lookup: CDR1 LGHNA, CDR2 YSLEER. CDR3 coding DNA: TGCGCCAGCAGCCAAGAATATCGACTAGCGGGAGGGTACGAGCAGTACTTC. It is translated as CASSQEYRLAGGYEQYF.

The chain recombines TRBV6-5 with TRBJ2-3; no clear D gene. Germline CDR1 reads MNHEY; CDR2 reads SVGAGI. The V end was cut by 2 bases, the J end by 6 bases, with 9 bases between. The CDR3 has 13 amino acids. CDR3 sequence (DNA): TGTGCCAGCAGTTACGTTGTGGGGGATACGCAGTATTTT. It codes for CASSYVVGDTQYF.

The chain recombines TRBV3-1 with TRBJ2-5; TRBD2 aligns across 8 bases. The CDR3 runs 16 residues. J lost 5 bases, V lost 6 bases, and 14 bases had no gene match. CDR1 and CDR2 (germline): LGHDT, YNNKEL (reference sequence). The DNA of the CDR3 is TGTGCCAGCAGAAATACCGGGACTAGGAAAAGGGAGACCCAGTACTTC. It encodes CASRNTGTRKRETQYF.

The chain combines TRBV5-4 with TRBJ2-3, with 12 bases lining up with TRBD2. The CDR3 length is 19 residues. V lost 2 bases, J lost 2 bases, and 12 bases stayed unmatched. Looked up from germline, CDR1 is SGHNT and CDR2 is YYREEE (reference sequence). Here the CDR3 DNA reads TGTGCCAGCAGCTTACGAGCCTTTCGGACTAGCGGGACCACAGATACGCAGTATTTT. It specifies CASSLRAFRTSGTTDTQYF.

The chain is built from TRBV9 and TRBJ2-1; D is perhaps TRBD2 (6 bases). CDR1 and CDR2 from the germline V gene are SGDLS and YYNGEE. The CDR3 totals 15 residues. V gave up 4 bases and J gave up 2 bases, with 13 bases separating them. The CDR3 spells CASSSLSGTYNEQFF. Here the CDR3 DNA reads TGTGCCAGCAGCTCCCTTAGCGGAACCTACAATGAGCAGTTCTTC.

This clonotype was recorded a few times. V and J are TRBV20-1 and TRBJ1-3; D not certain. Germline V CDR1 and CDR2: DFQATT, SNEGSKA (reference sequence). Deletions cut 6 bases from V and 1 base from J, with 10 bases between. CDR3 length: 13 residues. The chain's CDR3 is CSAGRGSGNTIYF. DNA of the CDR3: TGCAGTGCCGGTCGTGGGTCTGGAAACACCATATATTTT.